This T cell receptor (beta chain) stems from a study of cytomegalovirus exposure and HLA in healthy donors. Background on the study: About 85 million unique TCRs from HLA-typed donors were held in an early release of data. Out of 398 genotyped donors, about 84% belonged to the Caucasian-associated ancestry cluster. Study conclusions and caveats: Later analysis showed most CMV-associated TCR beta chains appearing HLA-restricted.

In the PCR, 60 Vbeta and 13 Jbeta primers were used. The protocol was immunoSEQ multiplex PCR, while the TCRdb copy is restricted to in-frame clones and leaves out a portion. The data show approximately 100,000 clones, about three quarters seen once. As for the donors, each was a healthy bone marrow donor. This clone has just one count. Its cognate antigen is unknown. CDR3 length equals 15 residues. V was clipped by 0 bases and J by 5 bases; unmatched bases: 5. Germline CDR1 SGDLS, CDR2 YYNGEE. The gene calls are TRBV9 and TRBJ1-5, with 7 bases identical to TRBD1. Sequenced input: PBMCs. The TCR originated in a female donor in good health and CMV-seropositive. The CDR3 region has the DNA TGTGCCAGCAGCGTAGGGCAGGGGGGTTATCAGCCCCAGCATTTT. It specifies CASSVGQGGYQPQHF.